Below are 30 T cell receptor beta chains sequenced from a single sample in a study of shared clonotypes between healthy human individuals. The naive CD8 subset, CD45RO-negative cells positively selected for CCR7, excluded terminally differentiated effector memory CD45RA+ cells. The data were produced by immunoSEQ multiplex PCR, yet TCRdb's version contains in-frame clones alone and is incomplete. This sample has a few million clones; about 94% occur once, and the top ten carry over 1.5%. The sample comprised naive CD8+ T cells from PBMCs. All receptors derive from a man between 18 and 29 years old in good health. Some clones in this sample may be carry-over from other donors' samples.

J is TRBJ2-4 and V is TRBV9; D remains unclear. This CDR3 is 15 amino acids long. V was pared by 0 bases and J by 6 bases, with 13 bases between. Germline V gives CDR1 SGDLS, CDR2 YYNGEE. The CDR3 is CASSVATEKGNIQYF. DNA of the CDR3: TGTGCCAGCAGCGTAGCCACGGAGAAAGGAAACATTCAGTACTTC.

The chain employs TRBV27 and TRBJ1-1; TRBD1 matches at 9 bases. This CDR3 comprises 14 residues. Per germline, CDR1 MNHEY and CDR2 SMNVEV (reference sequence). The J segment lost 5 bases and the V segment lost 4 bases, leaving 5 bases of the junction unmatched. The CDR3 reads CASSWGQGWTEAFF. DNA of the CDR3: TGTGCCAGCAGTTGGGGACAGGGTTGGACTGAAGCTTTCTTT.

The gene calls are TRBV5-6 and TRBJ2-7; no clear D. Germline V gives CDR1 SGHDT, CDR2 YYEEEE. The ends were cut back, 0 bases at V and 2 bases at J, with 15 bases in the middle. CDR3 length equals 16 residues. The chain's CDR3 is CASSLGVAFSTYEQYF. In DNA form, the CDR3 reads TGTGCCAGCAGCTTGGGGGTGGCGTTCTCCACCTACGAGCAGTACTTC. The complete variable domain, with remaining parts taken from reference TRBV5-6 and TRBJ2-7, reads DAGVTQSPTHLIKTRGQQVTLRCSPKSGHDTVSWYQQALGQGPQFIFQYYEEEERQRGNFPDRFSGHQFPNYSSELNVNALLLGDSALYLCASSLGVAFSTYEQYFGPGTRLTVT.

Concerning this clone itself: This specimen includes other DNA sequences encoding the same CDR3. The chain uses TRBV9 and TRBJ2-3, with D possibly being TRBD1 (6 bases). From germline, CDR1 is SGDLS and CDR2 YYNGEE. The V gene lost 4 bases and the J gene lost 1 base, with 10 bases spanning the gap. The CDR3 is 14 residues long. Here the CDR3 reads CASSPRTGTDTQYF. In nucleotides, the CDR3 is TGTGCCAGCAGCCCACGGACAGGCACAGATACGCAGTATTTT.

The chain is built from TRBV27 and TRBJ2-1; maybe TRBD1 (7 bases). Germline V gene sequence: CDR1 MNHEY, CDR2 SMNVEV (reference sequence). V was cut by 6 bases and J by 0 bases, with 24 bases left in between. This CDR3 region has 19 residues. CDR3 amino acids: CASRVRGGRDSSSYNEQFF. The CDR3 bases are TGTGCCAGCAGGGTTAGAGGGGGCCGGGACTCCAGCTCCTACAATGAGCAGTTCTTC.

Turning to this clone: This sample includes further DNA sequences coding for the same CDR3. The V and J genes are TRBV7-2 and TRBJ1-5; maybe TRBD1 (5 bases). CDR3 length equals 15 residues. V lost 3 bases and J 0 bases, leaving 9 bases between the germline ends. CDR1 is SGHTA, CDR2 FQGNSA, per germline. The CDR3 protein is CASSLGPYSNQPQHF. The CDR3 nucleotides are TGTGCCAGCAGCTTGGGACCTTATAGCAATCAGCCCCAGCATTTT.

The rearrangement joins TRBV11-3 to TRBJ2-7, with D possibly matching TRBD1 (6 bases). The CDR3 covers 13 residues. Germline CDR1 reads SGHNT; CDR2 reads YENEEA. The V and J ends lost 4 bases and 4 bases respectively, with 11 bases between them. CDR3 bases: TGTGCCAGCAGCTCCTCAGGGGATTACGAGCAGTACTTC. Translated, it gives CASSSSGDYEQYF.

The CDR3 reads CSVDGISTDTQYF. CDR3 bases: TGCAGCGTTGACGGGATAAGCACAGATACGCAGTATTTT. The rearrangement uses TRBV29-1 and TRBJ2-3, with D possibly matching TRBD2 (5 bases). Trimming stripped 3 bases from V and 0 bases from J, with 7 bases between. The CDR3 spans 13 residues. Germline loops: CDR1 SQVTM, CDR2 ANQGSEA.

The V call is TRBV19, the J call TRBJ1-2; D possibly corresponds to TRBD1 (5 bases). The CDR3 runs to 15 residues. Deletions cut 3 bases from V and 4 bases from J, with 15 bases between. Germline assignment: CDR1 LNHDA and CDR2 SQIVND (reference sequence). CDR3 loop: CASSISQAGLYGYTF. The CDR3, as DNA: TGTGCCAGTAGTATTTCTCAGGCAGGGCTCTATGGCTACACCTTC.

The chain recombines TRBV27 with TRBJ1-5; D may be TRBD1 (5 bases). This CDR3 is 16 amino acids long. Trimming removed 0 bases from V and 0 bases from J, with 9 bases in between. CDR1 is MNHEY and CDR2 is SMNVEV in the germline V gene (reference sequence). The CDR3, as DNA: TGTGCCAGCAGTTTATCGATGGGGGGTAGCAATCAGCCCCAGCATTTT. It specifies CASSLSMGGSNQPQHF.

Note on this clone: The sample contains more than one DNA sequence encoding this CDR3. The gene calls are TRBV5-1 and TRBJ2-7; a weak D match, TRBD2 (6 bases). There are 14 residues in the CDR3. Germline V gene sequence: CDR1 SGHRS, CDR2 YFSETQ. Trimming left V 4 bases short and J 2 bases short, with 13 bases between. DNA of the CDR3: TGCGCCAGCAGCCCAAGTCGGGGGACCTACGAGCAGTACTTC. Encoded protein: CASSPSRGTYEQYF.

This clone was counted a single time. The chain recombines TRBV11-2 with TRBJ1-1; no clear D gene. The CDR3 spans 14 residues. Trimming took 0 bases from V and 4 from J, leaving 9 bases between them. The germline gives CDR1 SGHAT, CDR2 FQNNGV. The CDR3, as DNA: TGTGCCAGCAGCTTAGATTTGGAGGGCACTGAAGCTTTCTTT. Its translation: CASSLDLEGTEAFF. The entire variable domain, with the rest obtained from reference TRBV11-2 and TRBJ1-1, is as follows: EAGVAQSPRYKIIEKRQSVAFWCNPISGHATLYWYQQILGQGPKLLIQFQNNGVVDDSQLPKDRFSAERLKGVDSTLKIQPAKLEDSAVYLCASSLDLEGTEAFFGQGTRLTVV.

This chain links TRBV27 with TRBJ2-3; TRBD2 aligns across 11 bases. Germline CDR1 is MNHEY and CDR2 is SMNVEV (reference sequence). The CDR3 has 10 amino acids. This chain's CDR3 is CVAGGDTQYF. CDR3 sequence (DNA): TGTGTAGCGGGAGGGGATACGCAGTATTTT.

This rearrangement joins TRBV7-9 to TRBJ2-1; tentative D call: TRBD2 (5 bases). The CDR3 is 15 amino acids. The V gene's germline CDR1 is SEHNR and CDR2 FQNEAQ (reference sequence). The germline V and J ends were trimmed by 5 bases and 4 bases, with 15 bases remaining between them. The CDR3 sequence: CASSAVERLYNEQFF. The CDR3 nucleotides are TGTGCCAGCAGCGCCGTGGAGCGGTTATACAATGAGCAGTTCTTC.

The gene calls are TRBV5-5 and TRBJ1-2; TRBD1 matches at 7 bases. Germline-derived CDR1 and CDR2 are SGHKS and YYEKEE (reference sequence). V trimming: 4 bases; J trimming: 5 bases; junction bases outside the gene matches: 11. The CDR3 totals 15 residues. The CDR3 reads CASSPEEGAGYGYTF. In DNA form, the CDR3 reads TGTGCCAGCAGCCCGGAGGAGGGGGCGGGTTATGGCTACACCTTC.

The genes are TRBV27 and TRBJ2-1; TRBD1 matches 9 bases. The CDR3 contains 15 residues. The trim removed 3 bases at V and 3 bases at J, leaving 3 bases unmatched. In germline, CDR1 is MNHEY, CDR2 SMNVEV (reference sequence). The CDR3 is CASSLWGQGYNEQFF. The CDR3 DNA reads TGTGCCAGCAGTTTGTGGGGACAGGGCTACAATGAGCAGTTCTTC.

The chain has TRBV29-1 and TRBJ1-1; D is uncertain. The V end was cut by 0 bases, the J end by 10 bases, with 15 bases between. The CDR3 is 13 residues long. The germline V gene has CDR1 SQVTM and CDR2 ANQGSEA. The CDR3, as DNA: TGCAGCGTTGAAGAGGACGCCCCACGGGGAGCTTTCTTT. Translating it yields CSVEEDAPRGAFF.

The chain has TRBV7-9 and TRBJ2-7; possible D gene TRBD1, 5 bases. The germline V and J ends were trimmed by 6 bases and 3 bases, with 12 bases remaining between them. CDR3 length: 13 amino acids. Germline CDR1 and CDR2: SEHNR and FQNEAQ (reference sequence). The CDR3 spells CASRADIRYEQYF. The CDR3, as DNA: TGTGCCAGCAGGGCGGACATCCGCTACGAGCAGTACTTC. Based on the CDR3 plus reference TRBV7-9 and TRBJ2-7, the full variable domain is DTGVSQNPRHKITKRGQNVTFRCDPISEHNRLYWYRQTLGQGPEFLTYFQNEAQLEKSRLLSDRFSAERPKGSFSTLEIQRTEQGDSAMYLCASRADIRYEQYFGPGTRLTVT.

On this clone: Germline and junction disagree at one end, which may indicate a read error. The gene calls are TRBV10-3 and TRBJ1-4; D is undetermined. CDR3 size: 16 residues. CDR1 and CDR2 from the germline V gene are ENHRY and SYGVKD. As DNA, the CDR3 is TGTGCCATCAGCGACGGACCCGTTGATGGAAATGGAAAACTGTTTTTT. It translates to CAISDGPVDGNGKLFF.

The rearrangement links TRBV28 to TRBJ2-7; D is possibly TRBD2 (5 bases). V gave up 5 bases and J gave up 4 bases, with 21 bases separating them. CDR1 and CDR2 (germline): MDHEN, SYDVKM. This CDR3 contains 16 residues. The CDR3 DNA is TGTGCCAGCAGTCCCAACCGTTGGAGGTTGGTGTACGAGCAGTACTTC. It translates to CASSPNRWRLVYEQYF.

V usage is TRBV11-2 and J usage is TRBJ2-7; 9 bases fit TRBD2. The V segment lost 4 bases and the J segment 1 base; nucleotides outside the gene matches: 2. This CDR3 comprises 14 residues. Germline-derived CDR1 and CDR2 are SGHAT and FQNNGV. CDR3 residues: CASSSSGISYEQYF. The CDR3 DNA follows: TGTGCCAGCAGCTCTAGCGGGATATCCTACGAGCAGTACTTC. The full variable domain, rest sourced from reference TRBV11-2 and TRBJ2-7, is EAGVAQSPRYKIIEKRQSVAFWCNPISGHATLYWYQQILGQGPKLLIQFQNNGVVDDSQLPKDRFSAERLKGVDSTLKIQPAKLEDSAVYLCASSSSGISYEQYFGPGTRLTVT.

The chain couples TRBV7-3 to TRBJ1-1; no clear D. CDR1 and CDR2 from the germline V gene are SGHTA and FQGTGA. V lost 5 bases and J 9 bases, leaving 13 bases between the germline ends. This CDR3 contains 12 residues. CDR3 nucleotides: TGTGCCAGCAGCCCAACCGTGGCCCAAGCTTTCTTT. This encodes CASSPTVAQAFF.

V usage is TRBV2 and J usage is TRBJ2-3; D is tentatively TRBD1 or TRBD2 (5 bases each). The CDR3 has 13 amino acids. V lost 10 bases and J lost 4, with 15 bases in between. Germline CDR1 and CDR2: SNHLY and FYNNEI. CDR3 sequence: CAIRGVGPDTQYF. The CDR3 DNA reads as TGTGCCATCCGGGGCGTAGGGCCAGATACGCAGTATTTT.

The rearrangement joins TRBV10-2 to TRBJ1-2; D might be TRBD1 (6 bases). V gave up 10 bases and J gave up 0 bases, with 21 bases separating them. The length of the CDR3 is 16 residues. CDR1 WSHSY and CDR2 SAAADI come from the germline V gene. The CDR3 region has the DNA TGCGCCACCCTCGGCCCAGGACGGACAGCTAACTATGGCTACACCTTC. This translates into CATLGPGRTANYGYTF.

This clone was recorded only once. CDR3 region: CATDPGGSNNQPQHF. CDR3 sequence (DNA): TGTGCCACCGACCCGGGGGGGAGTAACAATCAGCCCCAGCATTTT. The genes are TRBV19 and TRBJ1-5; D might be TRBD1 (5 bases). Trimming left V 10 bases short and J 3 bases short, with 19 bases between. Germline values: CDR1 LNHDA, CDR2 SQIVND (reference sequence). The CDR3 totals 15 residues. Combining the CDR3 with reference TRBV19 and TRBJ1-5 gives the whole variable domain DGGITQSPKYLFRKEGQNVTLSCEQNLNHDAMYWYRQDPGQGLRLIYYSQIVNDFQKGDIAEGYSVSREKKESFPLTVTSAQKNPTAFYLCATDPGGSNNQPQHFGDGTRLSIL.

This chain uses TRBV10-2 with TRBJ2-3, with no clear D. The CDR3 has 13 residues. The germline V and J ends were trimmed by 4 bases and 6 bases, with 11 bases remaining between them. CDR1 is WSHSY and CDR2 is SAAADI in the germline V gene. This chain's CDR3 is CASSGVGSDTQYF. The DNA of the CDR3 is TGCGCCAGCAGTGGTGTGGGATCGGATACGCAGTATTTT.

The genes are TRBV5-4 and TRBJ2-7, with 7 positions matching TRBD1. CDR1 is SGHNT, CDR2 YYREEE, per germline (reference sequence). V trimming: 4 bases; J trimming: 4 bases; junction bases outside the gene matches: 8. The CDR3 sequence is 14 residues long. CDR3 loop: CASSLGQGVYEQYF. In DNA form, the CDR3 reads TGTGCCAGCAGCCTGGGTCAGGGGGTTTACGAGCAGTACTTC.

V and J are TRBV11-1 and TRBJ2-7; 9 bases map to TRBD1. CDR1 and CDR2 from the germline V gene are SGHAT and FQDESV (reference sequence). The CDR3 has 17 amino acids. V shed 5 bases and J 4 bases; nucleotides not matched to a gene: 15. The CDR3 DNA reads TGTGCCAGCAGCCGAAGTAACAGGGGGCGCTTCGCTTACGAGCAGTACTTC. Translated: CASSRSNRGRFAYEQYF.

This CDR3 is CASRVRGADEQFF. As DNA, the CDR3 is TGTGCCAGTAGGGTACGGGGGGCGGATGAGCAGTTCTTC. V and J are TRBV19 and TRBJ2-1, with a possible D match to TRBD2 (7 bases). V was cut by 6 bases and J by 8 bases, with 14 bases left in between. The CDR3 runs to 13 residues. Germline assignment: CDR1 LNHDA and CDR2 SQIVND (reference sequence).

The chain links TRBV29-1 to TRBJ2-1; D is perhaps TRBD2 (5 bases). The CDR3 runs 13 residues. Germline CDR1 reads SQVTM; CDR2 reads ANQGSEA. Trimming removed 6 bases at V and 4 bases at J, with 13 bases between. The CDR3 DNA is TGCAGCGTCGGTGGACTGAATTACAATGAGCAGTTCTTC. This encodes CSVGGLNYNEQFF.